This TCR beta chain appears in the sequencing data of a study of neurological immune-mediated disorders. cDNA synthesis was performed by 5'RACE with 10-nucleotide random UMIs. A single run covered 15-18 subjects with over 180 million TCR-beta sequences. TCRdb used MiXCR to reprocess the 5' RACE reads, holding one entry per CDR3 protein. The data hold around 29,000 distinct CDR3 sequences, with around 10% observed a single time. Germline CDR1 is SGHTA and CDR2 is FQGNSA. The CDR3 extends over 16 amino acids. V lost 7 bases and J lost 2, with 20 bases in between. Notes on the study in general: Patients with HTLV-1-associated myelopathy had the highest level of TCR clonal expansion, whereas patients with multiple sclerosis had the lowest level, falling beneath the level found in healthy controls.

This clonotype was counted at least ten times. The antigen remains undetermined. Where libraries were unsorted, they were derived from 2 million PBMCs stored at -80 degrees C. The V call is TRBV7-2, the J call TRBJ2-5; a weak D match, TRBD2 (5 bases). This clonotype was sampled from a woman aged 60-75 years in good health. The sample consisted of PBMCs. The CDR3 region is CASIRTPGGRQETQYF. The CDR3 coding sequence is TGTGCCAGCATCCGTACACCCGGAGGCCGGCAAGAGACCCAGTACTTC.